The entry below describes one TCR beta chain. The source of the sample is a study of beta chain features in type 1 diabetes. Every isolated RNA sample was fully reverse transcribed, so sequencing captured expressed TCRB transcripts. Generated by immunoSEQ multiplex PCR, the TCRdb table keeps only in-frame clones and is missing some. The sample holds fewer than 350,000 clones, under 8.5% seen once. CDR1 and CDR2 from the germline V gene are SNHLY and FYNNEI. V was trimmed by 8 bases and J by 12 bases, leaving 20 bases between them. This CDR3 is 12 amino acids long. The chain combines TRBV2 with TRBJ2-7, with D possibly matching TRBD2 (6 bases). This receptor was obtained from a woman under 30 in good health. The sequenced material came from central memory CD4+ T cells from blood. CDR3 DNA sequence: TGTGCCAGCGGGGGGATAATAGGGACTTCGTACTTC. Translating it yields CASGGIIGTSYF.